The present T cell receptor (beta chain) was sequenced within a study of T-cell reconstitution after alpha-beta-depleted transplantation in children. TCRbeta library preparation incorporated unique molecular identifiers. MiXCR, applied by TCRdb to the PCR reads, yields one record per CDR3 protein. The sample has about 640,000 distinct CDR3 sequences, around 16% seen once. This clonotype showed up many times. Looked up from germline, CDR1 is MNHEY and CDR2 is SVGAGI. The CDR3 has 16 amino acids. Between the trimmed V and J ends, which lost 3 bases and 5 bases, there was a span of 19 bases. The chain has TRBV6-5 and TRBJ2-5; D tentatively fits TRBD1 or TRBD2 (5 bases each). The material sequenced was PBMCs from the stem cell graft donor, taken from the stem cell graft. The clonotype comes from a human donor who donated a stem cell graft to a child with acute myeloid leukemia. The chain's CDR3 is CASSYGGFGDRETQYF. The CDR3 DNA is TGTGCCAGCAGTTATGGGGGTTTTGGCGACCGGGAGACCCAGTACTTC.